This record concerns one T cell receptor beta chain sequence. Its specificity is unknown. This sample stems from a study of T cell responses to AZD1222 COVID-19 vaccine. Measured with immunoSEQ multiplex PCR; TCRdb has only the in-frame clones, and not every one. The sample includes around 52,000 clones, approximately 83% of them seen just once. Study conclusions and caveats: A rise in Spike-specific TCR breadth and depth followed two AZD1222 doses.

Germline V gene data show CDR1 as SGHDT and CDR2 as YYEEEE. The CDR3 consists of 16 residues. V was cut by 0 bases and J by 2 bases, with 13 bases left in between. This sequence originates from an adult in good health. This chain uses TRBV5-6 with TRBJ2-3; D unresolved. This sample comprised peripheral blood, obtained on day 0 of AZD1222 vaccination. This chain's CDR3 is CASSLESGQYTDTQYF. The CDR3 nucleotides read TGTGCCAGCAGCTTGGAGTCTGGGCAGTACACAGATACGCAGTATTTT.